In this sample, the clone carrying this TCR beta chain turned up once. The target antigen is unknown. This may be a read error: a much more frequent sequence differs by one nucleotide. No cell sorting was done before RNA was extracted from the tissue. A modified ARM-PCR protocol with three rounds of nested PCR amplified TCRbeta. TCRdb called the multiplex PCR reads again in MiXCR, with one record for every CDR3 protein. The repertoire includes some 200,000 distinct CDR3 sequences, about 76% of them detected once, and roughly a quarter sits in the top ten. This sample stems from a study of tumor and adjacent non-tumor tissue in lung cancer. Study-wide context: Histology: around twelve adenocarcinoma, 2 squamous cell carcinoma, 1 small cell lung cancer. On average, productive TCRbeta reads reached about 4.17 million per sample. General study findings and limits: Patients with more diverse tumor TCRs had worse survival. In normal lung, the top 100 clones were significantly more dominant than in tumor.

The receptor's source is a man aged 55-75 years with non-small cell lung cancer. The sample taken for sequencing was lung tumor tissue.

The CDR3 DNA follows: TGTGCCAGCATGGGCACGGGGACGTACAAGCAGTACTTC. It is translated as CASMGTGTYKQYF. This chain joins TRBV6-1 and TRBJ2-7, with D perhaps being TRBD1 or TRBD2 (5 bases each). This CDR3 has 13 amino acids. In germline, CDR1 is MNHNS, CDR2 SASEGT. V was cut by 7 bases and J by 8 bases, with 18 bases left in between.